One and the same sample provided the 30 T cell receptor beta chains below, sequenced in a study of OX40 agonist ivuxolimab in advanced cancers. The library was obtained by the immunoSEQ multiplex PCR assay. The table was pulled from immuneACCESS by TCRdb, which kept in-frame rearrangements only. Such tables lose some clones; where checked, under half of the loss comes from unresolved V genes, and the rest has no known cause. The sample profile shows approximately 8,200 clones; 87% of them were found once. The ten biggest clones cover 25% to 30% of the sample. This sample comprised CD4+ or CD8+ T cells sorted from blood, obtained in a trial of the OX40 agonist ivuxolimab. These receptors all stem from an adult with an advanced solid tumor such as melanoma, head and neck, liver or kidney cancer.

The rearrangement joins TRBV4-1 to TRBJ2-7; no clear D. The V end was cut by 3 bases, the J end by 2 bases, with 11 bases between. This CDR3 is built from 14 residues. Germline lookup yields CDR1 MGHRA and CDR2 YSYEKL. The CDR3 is CASSHQTGPYEQYF. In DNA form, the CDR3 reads TGCGCCAGCAGCCACCAGACGGGTCCCTACGAGCAGTACTTC.

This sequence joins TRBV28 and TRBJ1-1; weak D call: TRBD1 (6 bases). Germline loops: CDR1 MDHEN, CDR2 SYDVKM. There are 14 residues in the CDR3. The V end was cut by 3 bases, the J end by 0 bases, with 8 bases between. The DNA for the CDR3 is TGTGCCAGCAGTTTCGGGGGCTTGAACACTGAAGCTTTCTTT. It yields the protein CASSFGGLNTEAFF.

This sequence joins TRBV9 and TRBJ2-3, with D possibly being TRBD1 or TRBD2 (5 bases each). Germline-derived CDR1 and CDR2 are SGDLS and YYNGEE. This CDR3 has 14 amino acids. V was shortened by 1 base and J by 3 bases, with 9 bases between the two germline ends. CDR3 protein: CASSVSGSTDTQYF. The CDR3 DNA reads TGTGCCAGCAGCGTATCAGGGAGTACAGATACGCAGTATTTT.

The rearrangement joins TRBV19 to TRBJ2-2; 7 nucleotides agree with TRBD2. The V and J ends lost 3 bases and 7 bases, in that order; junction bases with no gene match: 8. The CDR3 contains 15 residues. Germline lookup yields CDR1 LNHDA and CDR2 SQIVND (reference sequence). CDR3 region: CASSILRELHGELFF. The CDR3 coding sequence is TGTGCCAGTAGTATTCTGCGGGAGCTCCACGGGGAGCTGTTTTTT.

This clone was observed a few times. CDR3 DNA: TGCGCCAGCAGCCCCTCACTAGGCCAGGCGGAAAACATTCAGTACTTC. This codes for CASSPSLGQAENIQYF. The chain recombines TRBV10-2 with TRBJ2-4, with a tentative D call TRBD2 (5 bases). Germline CDR1 reads WSHSY; CDR2 reads SAAADI. CDR3 size: 16 residues. V lost 6 bases and J lost 5, with 20 bases in between.

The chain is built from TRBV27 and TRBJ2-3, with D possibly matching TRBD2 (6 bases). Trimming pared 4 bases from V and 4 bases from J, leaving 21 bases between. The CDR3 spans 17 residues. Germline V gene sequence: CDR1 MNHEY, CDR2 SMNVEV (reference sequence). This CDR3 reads CASSSLPGSGDADTQYF. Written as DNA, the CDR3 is TGTGCCAGCAGTTCCCTCCCTGGTAGCGGAGACGCAGATACGCAGTATTTT.

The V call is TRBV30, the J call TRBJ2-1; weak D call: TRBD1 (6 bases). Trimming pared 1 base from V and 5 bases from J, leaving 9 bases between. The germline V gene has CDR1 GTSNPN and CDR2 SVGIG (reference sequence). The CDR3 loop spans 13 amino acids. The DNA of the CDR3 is TGTGCCTGGAGTGAGGGGACAAACAATGAGCAGTTCTTC. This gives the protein CAWSEGTNNEQFF.

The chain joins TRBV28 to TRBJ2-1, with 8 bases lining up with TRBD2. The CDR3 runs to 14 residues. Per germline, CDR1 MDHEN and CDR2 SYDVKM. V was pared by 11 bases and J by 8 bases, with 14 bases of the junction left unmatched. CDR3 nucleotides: TGTGCCGGGGGGGGGACTAGGTTCATCGATGAGCAGTTCTTC. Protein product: CAGGGTRFIDEQFF.

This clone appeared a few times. The CDR3 region is CASSVAYRGGEQFF. The CDR3 nucleotides read TGTGCCAGCAGCGTAGCCTACAGAGGGGGGGAGCAGTTCTTC. The chain carries TRBV9 and TRBJ2-1; D is tentatively TRBD1 or TRBD2 (6 bases each). The V and J ends lost 0 bases and 10 bases respectively, with 14 bases between them. This CDR3 is 14 amino acids long. Germline lookup yields CDR1 SGDLS and CDR2 YYNGEE.

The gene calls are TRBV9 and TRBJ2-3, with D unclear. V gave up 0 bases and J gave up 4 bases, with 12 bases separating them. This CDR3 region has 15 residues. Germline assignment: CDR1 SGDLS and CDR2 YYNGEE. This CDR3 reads CASSVGLGMADTQYF. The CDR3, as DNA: TGTGCCAGCAGCGTAGGTCTGGGGATGGCAGATACGCAGTATTTT.

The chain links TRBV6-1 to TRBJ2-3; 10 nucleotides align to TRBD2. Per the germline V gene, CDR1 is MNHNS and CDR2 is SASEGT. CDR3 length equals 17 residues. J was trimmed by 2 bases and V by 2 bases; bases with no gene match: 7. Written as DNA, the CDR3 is TGTGCCAGCAGTGAATGGGCTAGCGGGAGCCTCACAGATACGCAGTATTTT. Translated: CASSEWASGSLTDTQYF.

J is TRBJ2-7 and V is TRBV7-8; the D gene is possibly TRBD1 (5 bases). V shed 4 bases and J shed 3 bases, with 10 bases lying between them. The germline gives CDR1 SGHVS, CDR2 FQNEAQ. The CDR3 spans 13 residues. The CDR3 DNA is TGTGCCAGCAGCTCGGACACGAGCTACGAGCAGTACTTC. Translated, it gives CASSSDTSYEQYF.

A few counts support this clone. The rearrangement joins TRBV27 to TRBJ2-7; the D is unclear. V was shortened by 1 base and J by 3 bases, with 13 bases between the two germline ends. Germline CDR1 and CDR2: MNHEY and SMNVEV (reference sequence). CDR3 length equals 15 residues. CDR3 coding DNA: TGTGCCAGCAGTTTATATCTGGGAACCGACTACGAGCAGTACTTC. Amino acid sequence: CASSLYLGTDYEQYF.

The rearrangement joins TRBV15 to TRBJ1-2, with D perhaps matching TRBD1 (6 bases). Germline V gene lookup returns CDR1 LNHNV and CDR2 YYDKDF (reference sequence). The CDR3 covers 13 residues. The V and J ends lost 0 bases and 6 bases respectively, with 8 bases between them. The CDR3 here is CATSRETGNGYTF. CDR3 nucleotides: TGTGCCACCAGCAGAGAAACAGGGAATGGCTACACCTTC.

In DNA form, the CDR3 reads TGTGCCAGCAGGCCCGGGCCAGAACCCATCAATGAGCAGTTCTTC. It encodes CASRPGPEPINEQFF. The rearrangement uses TRBV6-5 and TRBJ2-1, with no clear D. V lost 6 bases and J 6 bases, leaving 18 bases between the germline ends. CDR3 length: 15 amino acids. Germline V gene sequence: CDR1 MNHEY, CDR2 SVGAGI.

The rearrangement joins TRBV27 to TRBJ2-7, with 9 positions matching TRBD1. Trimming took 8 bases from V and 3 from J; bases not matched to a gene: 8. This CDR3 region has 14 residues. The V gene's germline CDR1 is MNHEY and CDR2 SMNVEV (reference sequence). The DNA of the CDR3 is TGTGCCAGCCGCTCGGACAGGGGCCTCTACGAGCAGTACTTC. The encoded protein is CASRSDRGLYEQYF.

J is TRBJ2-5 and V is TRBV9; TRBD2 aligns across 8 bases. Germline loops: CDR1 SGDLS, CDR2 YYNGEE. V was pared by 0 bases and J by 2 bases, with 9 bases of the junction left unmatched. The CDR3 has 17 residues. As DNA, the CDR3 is TGTGCCAGCAGCGTAGAATCAGCGGGAGCCTATCAAGAGACCCAGTACTTC. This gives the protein CASSVESAGAYQETQYF.

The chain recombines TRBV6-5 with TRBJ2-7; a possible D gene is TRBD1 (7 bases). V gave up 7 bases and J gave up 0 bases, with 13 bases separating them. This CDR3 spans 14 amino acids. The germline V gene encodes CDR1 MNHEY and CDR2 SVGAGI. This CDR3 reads CASKPGGNSYEQYF. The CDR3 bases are TGTGCCAGCAAACCAGGGGGGAACTCCTACGAGCAGTACTTC.

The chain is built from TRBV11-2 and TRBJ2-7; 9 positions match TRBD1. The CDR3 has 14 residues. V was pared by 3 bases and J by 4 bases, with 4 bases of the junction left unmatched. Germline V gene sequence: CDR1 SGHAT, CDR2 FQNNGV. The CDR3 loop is CASSFGTGNYEQYF. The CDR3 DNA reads TGTGCCAGCAGCTTCGGGACAGGGAATTACGAGCAGTACTTC.

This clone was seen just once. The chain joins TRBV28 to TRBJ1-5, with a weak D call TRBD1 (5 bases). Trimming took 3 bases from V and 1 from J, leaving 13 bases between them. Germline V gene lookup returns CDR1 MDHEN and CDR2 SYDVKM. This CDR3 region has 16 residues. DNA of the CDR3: TGTGCCAGCAGTTTTGTGGTGGGGCCCAGCAATCAGCCCCAGCATTTT. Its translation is CASSFVVGPSNQPQHF.

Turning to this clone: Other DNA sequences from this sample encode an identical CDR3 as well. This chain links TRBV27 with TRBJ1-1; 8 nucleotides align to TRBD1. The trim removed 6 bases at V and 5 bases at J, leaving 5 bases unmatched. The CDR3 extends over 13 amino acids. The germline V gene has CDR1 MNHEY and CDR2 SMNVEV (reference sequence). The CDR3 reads CASSLQGATEAFF. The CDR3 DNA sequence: TGTGCCAGCAGCCTTCAGGGGGCGACTGAAGCTTTCTTT.

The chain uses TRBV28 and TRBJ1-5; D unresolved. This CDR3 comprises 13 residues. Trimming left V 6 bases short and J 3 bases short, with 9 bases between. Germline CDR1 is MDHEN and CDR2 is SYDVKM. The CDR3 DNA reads TGTGCCAGCAGCCCTGGGTTCAATCAGCCCCAGCATTTT. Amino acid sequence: CASSPGFNQPQHF.

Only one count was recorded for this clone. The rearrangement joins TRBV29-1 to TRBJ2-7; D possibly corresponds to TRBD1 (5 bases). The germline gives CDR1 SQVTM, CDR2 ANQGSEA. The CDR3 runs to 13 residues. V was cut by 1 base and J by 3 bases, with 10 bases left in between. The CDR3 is CSVEVGQGYEQYF. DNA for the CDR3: TGCAGCGTTGAAGTGGGGCAGGGCTACGAGCAGTACTTC.

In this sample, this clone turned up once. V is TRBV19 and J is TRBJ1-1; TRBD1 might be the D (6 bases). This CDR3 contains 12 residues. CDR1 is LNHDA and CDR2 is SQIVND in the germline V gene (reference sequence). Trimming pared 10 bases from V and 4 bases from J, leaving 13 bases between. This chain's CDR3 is CATKKGGTEAFF. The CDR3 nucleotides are TGTGCCACTAAAAAGGGGGGCACTGAAGCTTTCTTT.

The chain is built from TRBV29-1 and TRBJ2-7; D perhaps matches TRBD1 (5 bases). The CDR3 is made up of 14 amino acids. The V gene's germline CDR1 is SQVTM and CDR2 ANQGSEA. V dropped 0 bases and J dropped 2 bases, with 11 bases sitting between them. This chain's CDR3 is CSVEDTQGTYEQYF. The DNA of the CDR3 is TGCAGCGTTGAAGATACTCAGGGAACCTACGAGCAGTACTTC.

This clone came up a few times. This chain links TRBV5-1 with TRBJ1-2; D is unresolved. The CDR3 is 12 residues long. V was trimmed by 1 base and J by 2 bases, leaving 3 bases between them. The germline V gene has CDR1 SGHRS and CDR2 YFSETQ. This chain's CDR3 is CASSLLNYGYTF. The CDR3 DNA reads TGCGCCAGCAGCTTGCTCAACTATGGCTACACCTTC.

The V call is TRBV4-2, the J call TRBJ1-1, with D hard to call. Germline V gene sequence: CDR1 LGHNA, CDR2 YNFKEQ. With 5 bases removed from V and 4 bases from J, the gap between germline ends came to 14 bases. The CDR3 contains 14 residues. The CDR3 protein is CASSLVAGVTEAFF. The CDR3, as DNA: TGTGCCAGCAGCTTGGTAGCTGGGGTCACTGAAGCTTTCTTT.

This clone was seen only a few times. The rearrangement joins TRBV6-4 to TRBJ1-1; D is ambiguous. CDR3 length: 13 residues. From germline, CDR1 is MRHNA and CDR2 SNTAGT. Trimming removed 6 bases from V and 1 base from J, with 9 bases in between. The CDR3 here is CASSPAPNTEAFF. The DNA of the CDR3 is TGTGCCAGCAGCCCAGCCCCGAACACTGAAGCTTTCTTT.

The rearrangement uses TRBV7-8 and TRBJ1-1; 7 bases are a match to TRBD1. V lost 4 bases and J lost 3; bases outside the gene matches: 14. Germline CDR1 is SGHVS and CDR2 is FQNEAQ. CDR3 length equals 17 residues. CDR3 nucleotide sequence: TGTGCCAGCAGCTGGAACAGGGGTTTGGGATCGGACACTGAAGCTTTCTTT. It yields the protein CASSWNRGLGSDTEAFF.

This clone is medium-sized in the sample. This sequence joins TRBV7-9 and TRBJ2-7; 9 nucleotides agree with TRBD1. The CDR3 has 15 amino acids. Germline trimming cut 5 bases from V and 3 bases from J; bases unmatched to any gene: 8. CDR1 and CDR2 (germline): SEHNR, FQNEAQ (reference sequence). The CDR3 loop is CASSALDRGIYEQYF. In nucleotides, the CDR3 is TGTGCCAGCAGCGCCTTGGACAGGGGAATCTACGAGCAGTACTTC.